What follows are 28 T cell receptor beta chains derived from one specimen sequenced in a study of CD8 T cells in Susac syndrome (dated by TCRdb to the late 2010s). The method was the immunoSEQ multiplex PCR assay. RNA was extracted using the RNeasy kit, and roughly 0.5 to 1 microgram was reverse transcribed with random hexamers. The public reads were reprocessed in TCRdb via fastp at Q25 and MiXCR, keeping in-frame beta chains. A single entry per CDR3 protein holds the most common genes and DNA from its merged rows. The sample has under 200,000 distinct CDR3 sequences on record, around 95% of them singletons. The top ten clonotypes cover 0.15% to 0.2% of the sample. The sample comprised CD8+ T cells from PBMCs. These receptors all stem from a human donor with Susac syndrome.

The chain links TRBV3-1 to TRBJ2-3; D unclear. The CDR3 totals 15 residues. Germline CDR1 is LGHDT and CDR2 is YNNKEL (reference sequence). V gave up 1 base and J gave up 2 bases, with 10 bases separating them. This chain's CDR3 is CASSQAESITDTQYF. The CDR3 bases are TGTGCCAGCAGCCAAGCAGAGTCCATCACAGATACGCAGTATTTT.

This chain joins TRBV20-1 and TRBJ2-3; D not resolved. Germline CDR1 DFQATT, CDR2 SNEGSKA (reference sequence). There are 13 residues in the CDR3. Trimming took 0 bases from V and 6 from J, leaving 10 bases between them. CDR3 in DNA: TGCAGTGCTAGAGATGGGGTGCTTGATACGCAGTATTTT. The encoded protein is CSARDGVLDTQYF.

V and J are TRBV12-5 and TRBJ2-5, with a tentative D call TRBD2 (6 bases). Trimming removed 3 bases from V and 0 bases from J, with 11 bases in between. Germline CDR1 is LGHNT and CDR2 is FRNRAP. The CDR3 runs 15 residues. This CDR3 reads CASGLGGRYQETQYF. The CDR3 DNA is TGTGCTAGTGGTTTAGGAGGGAGGTACCAAGAGACCCAGTACTTC.

The chain recombines TRBV4-2 with TRBJ1-1; D might be TRBD1 (5 bases). Germline V lookup: CDR1 LGHNA, CDR2 YNFKEQ. There are 11 residues in the CDR3. V was clipped by 8 bases and J by 5 bases, with 9 bases between them. CDR3 nucleotides: TGTGCCAGCCGAAAGGGGACTGAAGCTTTCTTT. Translated: CASRKGTEAFF.

The chain is built from TRBV27 and TRBJ1-1; no clear D gene. Germline CDR1 MNHEY, CDR2 SMNVEV (reference sequence). Trimming stripped 6 bases from V and 2 bases from J, with 13 bases between. CDR3 size: 14 residues. This chain's CDR3 is CASRVGSLNTEAFF. The CDR3 DNA sequence: TGTGCCAGCAGGGTGGGCAGCCTCAACACTGAAGCTTTCTTT.

The chain uses TRBV7-8 and TRBJ2-5, with 8 bases that match TRBD2. The CDR3 contains 18 residues. V trimming: 0 bases; J trimming: 3 bases; junction bases outside the gene matches: 12. The germline V gene encodes CDR1 SGHVS and CDR2 FQNEAQ. Here the CDR3 DNA reads TGTGCCAGCAGCTTAGCGGTAGCGGGGCTGGGAAAAAAAGAGACCCAGTACTTC. This gives the protein CASSLAVAGLGKKETQYF. Using reference TRBV7-8 and TRBJ2-5 for the parts outside the CDR3, the full variable domain is GAGVSQSPRYKVAKRGQDVALRCDPISGHVSLFWYQQALGQGPEFLTYFQNEAQLDKSGLPSDRFFAERPEGSVSTLKIQRTQQEDSAVYLCASSLAVAGLGKKETQYFGPGTRLLVL.

The V call is TRBV4-1, the J call TRBJ1-4; the D is unclear. Trimming took off 0 bases at V and 0 bases at J, with 8 bases between the two ends. Per the germline V gene, CDR1 is MGHRA and CDR2 is YSYEKL. There are 16 residues in the CDR3. The CDR3, as DNA: TGCGCCAGCAGCCAAGAAGGGAGTGCAACTAATGAAAAACTGTTTTTT. Translated, it gives CASSQEGSATNEKLFF.

V gene TRBV4-1 combines with J gene TRBJ2-1; tentative D call: TRBD2 (6 bases). V lost 0 bases and J 3 bases, leaving 18 bases between the germline ends. CDR1 and CDR2 from the germline V gene are MGHRA and YSYEKL. The CDR3 consists of 18 residues. The CDR3 sequence is CASSQDLMAGSLYNEQFF. Here the CDR3 DNA reads TGCGCCAGCAGCCAAGATTTGATGGCGGGGTCACTCTACAATGAGCAGTTCTTC.

The gene calls are TRBV29-1 and TRBJ2-3; the D gene is possibly TRBD1 (5 bases). Germline values: CDR1 SQVTM, CDR2 ANQGSEA. This CDR3 comprises 13 residues. The V end lost 7 bases, the J end lost 0 bases, and 11 bases lay between the germline ends. CDR3 sequence: CSAIPGSTDTQYF. CDR3 bases: TGCAGCGCGATTCCAGGGAGCACAGATACGCAGTATTTT.

This chain links TRBV19 with TRBJ2-7; D is perhaps TRBD1 or TRBD2 (6 bases each). The CDR3 covers 14 residues. V lost 5 bases to trimming and J lost 6 bases, with 17 bases between them. Germline V CDR1 and CDR2: LNHDA, SQIVND (reference sequence). The CDR3: CASSPSGLDSEQYF. CDR3 in DNA: TGTGCCAGTAGTCCGTCGGGACTGGACAGCGAGCAGTACTTC.

This chain uses TRBV20-1 with TRBJ2-7, with D perhaps matching TRBD2 (6 bases). The V and J ends lost 0 bases and 4 bases respectively, with 10 bases between them. This CDR3 is built from 13 residues. The germline CDR1 and CDR2 sequences are DFQATT and SNEGSKA (reference sequence). CDR3 protein: CSARDPSAYEQYF. In DNA, the CDR3 is TGCAGTGCTAGAGATCCTAGCGCATACGAGCAGTACTTC.

V and J are TRBV7-9 and TRBJ1-4; TRBD1 is a possible D gene (6 bases). The germline V gene has CDR1 SEHNR and CDR2 FQNEAQ (reference sequence). V lost 0 bases to trimming and J lost 8 bases, with 13 bases between them. The CDR3 runs to 15 residues. This CDR3 is CASSLAGGASEKLFF. CDR3 DNA sequence: TGTGCCAGCAGCTTAGCGGGGGGGGCGTCGGAAAAACTGTTTTTT.

The chain carries TRBV7-2 and TRBJ2-3, with D hard to call. The germline gives CDR1 SGHTA, CDR2 FQGNSA. This CDR3 contains 15 residues. V was clipped by 0 bases and J by 0 bases, with 7 bases between them. The CDR3: CASSLAMTSTDTQYF. CDR3 DNA sequence: TGTGCCAGCAGCTTAGCGATGACTAGCACAGATACGCAGTATTTT. The full variable domain, rest sourced from reference TRBV7-2 and TRBJ2-3, is GAGVSQSPSNKVTEKGKDVELRCDPISGHTALYWYRQSLGQGLEFLIYFQGNSAPDKSGLPSDRFSAERTGGSVSTLTIQRTQQEDSAVYLCASSLAMTSTDTQYFGPGTRLTVL.

Only one count was recorded for this clonotype. This rearrangement joins TRBV20-1 to TRBJ1-1; no firm D call. Per the germline V gene, CDR1 is DFQATT and CDR2 is SNEGSKA (reference sequence). The ends were cut back, 3 bases at V and 10 bases at J, with 18 bases in the middle. CDR3 length: 13 residues. CDR3 loop: CSARVGVEERAFF. Written as DNA, the CDR3 is TGCAGTGCTAGGGTGGGAGTGGAGGAGAGAGCTTTCTTT.

This chain links TRBV6-5 with TRBJ2-3; D ambiguous. This CDR3 contains 15 residues. V lost 0 bases and J 3 bases, leaving 10 bases between the germline ends. Per germline, CDR1 MNHEY and CDR2 SVGAGI. CDR3 sequence reads: CASSYSKLGTDTQYF. The DNA of the CDR3 is TGTGCCAGCAGTTACTCGAAGCTGGGAACAGATACGCAGTATTTT.

This chain joins TRBV4-1 and TRBJ2-5, with TRBD2 matching 10 bases. Trimming removed 1 base from V and 4 bases from J; junction bases left unmatched: 6. The germline gives CDR1 MGHRA, CDR2 YSYEKL. The CDR3 runs 16 residues. This CDR3 reads CASSQGLAGARETQYF. CDR3 sequence (DNA): TGCGCCAGCAGCCAAGGTCTAGCGGGAGCGAGAGAGACCCAGTACTTC.

The J gene is TRBJ2-2, the V gene TRBV11-3; D unclear. Per the germline V gene, CDR1 is SGHNT and CDR2 is YENEEA. Trimming shortened V by 0 bases and J by 4 bases, and 9 bases separated the two germline ends. The CDR3 runs to 15 residues. The CDR3 is CASSLDGPLTGELFF. The CDR3 nucleotides are TGTGCCAGCAGCTTAGATGGGCCTCTCACCGGGGAGCTGTTTTTT. The full variable domain, its missing parts supplied by reference TRBV11-3 and TRBJ2-2, is EAGVVQSPRYKIIEKKQPVAFWCNPISGHNTLYWYLQNLGQGPELLIRYENEEAVDDSQLPKDRFSAERLKGVDSTLKIQPAELGDSAVYLCASSLDGPLTGELFFGEGSRLTVL.

This chain joins TRBV20-1 and TRBJ2-1, with 7 bases matching TRBD2. CDR3 length equals 16 residues. Germline loops: CDR1 DFQATT, CDR2 SNEGSKA (reference sequence). V dropped 0 bases and J dropped 10; count of bases not matched to a gene: 15. The CDR3 DNA reads TGCAGTGCTAGAGATGGTGGAATAGGGAGGGCGTTAGAGCAGTTCTTC. Protein sequence: CSARDGGIGRALEQFF.

The chain carries TRBV3-1 and TRBJ2-7; weak D call: TRBD2 (5 bases). V lost 1 base and J 2 bases, leaving 12 bases between the germline ends. The CDR3 is 15 residues long. Germline V gene sequence: CDR1 LGHDT, CDR2 YNNKEL (reference sequence). The DNA of the CDR3 is TGTGCCAGCAGCCAAGTTAGCGTCCTTGCCTACGAGCAGTACTTC. Its protein is CASSQVSVLAYEQYF.

The genes are TRBV20-1 and TRBJ2-7; 7 nucleotides agree with TRBD2. CDR3 length: 15 amino acids. Germline trimming cut 3 bases from V and 0 bases from J; bases unmatched to any gene: 8. Per germline, CDR1 DFQATT and CDR2 SNEGSKA (reference sequence). This CDR3 reads CSASIAASGSYEQYF. DNA of the CDR3: TGCAGTGCTAGTATTGCGGCTAGCGGCTCCTACGAGCAGTACTTC.

V and J are TRBV30 and TRBJ2-4; perhaps D is TRBD1 or TRBD2 (6 bases each). This CDR3 has 12 residues. The V end lost 1 base, the J end lost 7 bases, and 8 bases lay between the germline ends. Germline V gene sequence: CDR1 GTSNPN, CDR2 SVGIG (reference sequence). The CDR3 sequence is CAWSGGGNIQYF. The CDR3 bases are TGTGCCTGGAGTGGAGGGGGGAACATTCAGTACTTC.

V and J are TRBV7-2 and TRBJ2-5; D might be TRBD2 (6 bases). This CDR3 has 15 residues. V dropped 1 base and J dropped 8 bases, with 17 bases sitting between them. Germline values: CDR1 SGHTA, CDR2 FQGNSA. The CDR3 sequence is CASSLDSGPQRTQYF. CDR3 nucleotide sequence: TGTGCCAGCAGCTTAGATAGCGGACCCCAACGAACCCAGTACTTC.

The CDR3 nucleotides are TGTGCCATCAGTGAGGGAACGGACGAGCAGTACTTC. Protein sequence: CAISEGTDEQYF. The chain uses TRBV10-3 and TRBJ2-7; D is undetermined. The germline V and J ends were trimmed by 2 bases and 5 bases, with 7 bases remaining between them. Germline loops: CDR1 ENHRY, CDR2 SYGVKD. This CDR3 region has 12 residues.

The chain carries TRBV7-2 and TRBJ1-2, with D perhaps matching TRBD1 (5 bases). The CDR3 is 14 amino acids. In germline, CDR1 is SGHTA, CDR2 FQGNSA. V was pared by 3 bases and J by 3 bases, with 11 bases between. The CDR3 nucleotides read TGTGCCAGCAGCTTCGGCGACAGTTACTATGGCTACACCTTC. Translating gives CASSFGDSYYGYTF.

The chain employs TRBV19 and TRBJ2-1; 13 bases are shared with TRBD2. Trimming took 5 bases from V and 9 from J; bases not matched to a gene: 13. Germline V gene lookup returns CDR1 LNHDA and CDR2 SQIVND (reference sequence). This CDR3 contains 17 residues. CDR3 amino acids: CASSASPGLAGAGEQFF. CDR3 DNA: TGTGCCAGTAGTGCCAGCCCTGGACTAGCGGGAGCGGGTGAGCAGTTCTTC.

The V and J genes are TRBV7-6 and TRBJ1-5, with 9 bases matching TRBD1. The CDR3 contains 15 residues. Per the germline V gene, CDR1 is SGHVS and CDR2 is FNYEAQ. With 1 base clipped from V and 11 bases from J, the junction kept 9 bases outside the gene matches. For the CDR3, the DNA is TGTGCCAGCAGCTTAGGGCTTGGACAGGGGTGGACCCAGCATTTT. Amino acid sequence: CASSLGLGQGWTQHF.

The chain recombines TRBV6-5 with TRBJ1-1; D not resolved. Per the germline V gene, CDR1 is MNHEY and CDR2 is SVGAGI. The CDR3 totals 13 residues. The V and J ends lost 6 bases and 7 bases respectively, with 15 bases between them. This CDR3 reads CASSLFGSLEAFF. In nucleotides, the CDR3 is TGTGCCAGCAGCCTCTTTGGCAGCCTTGAAGCTTTCTTT.

The CDR3 protein is CASTPLGKGEQYF. The CDR3 nucleotides are TGTGCCAGCACCCCTCTCGGCAAGGGGGAGCAGTACTTC. The chain combines TRBV7-2 with TRBJ2-7; D might be TRBD1 (5 bases). This CDR3 is built from 13 residues. V lost 7 bases to trimming and J lost 7 bases, with 17 bases between them. Germline lookup yields CDR1 SGHTA and CDR2 FQGNSA.